This passage covers 17 T cell receptor beta chains from one sample sequenced in a study of blood T cells in healthy people across ages. Alongside a J-beta primer mix, a sample-barcoded 5' primer served in a second PCR lasting roughly 6 to 12 cycles. TCRdb re-called the 5' RACE reads through MiXCR, storing one row per CDR3 protein. This table has 750,000 to 950,000 distinct CDR3 sequences, 20% to 30% appearing once. This same sample was also taken into another study, of T cells of mothers and their children.

The source material was blood. The receptor set was obtained from a boy under 18 in good health.

This clonotype has a handful of counts. The J gene is TRBJ1-5, the V gene TRBV7-9, with D perhaps TRBD1 (5 bases). The germline V and J ends were trimmed by 5 bases and 5 bases, with 22 bases remaining between them. This CDR3 has 17 amino acids. Germline CDR1 SEHNR, CDR2 FQNEAQ (reference sequence). The CDR3 DNA follows: TGTGCCAGCAGCCCCGCGGAATGGGAGGGGATTTATCAGCCCCAGCATTTT. The encoded protein is CASSPAEWEGIYQPQHF.

The chain links TRBV5-4 to TRBJ1-2; D gene unclear. With 2 bases removed from V and 8 bases from J, the gap between germline ends came to 16 bases. This CDR3 comprises 14 residues. Germline CDR1 and CDR2: SGHNT and YYREEE (reference sequence). The DNA of the CDR3 is TGTGCCAGCAGCTTTCTCGAGGGCGCGCTCGGCTACACCTTC. Translation: CASSFLEGALGYTF.

In the case of this clonotype: The junction departs from the called germline gene at one end, perhaps through a read error. This rearrangement joins TRBV7-8 to TRBJ2-5; D is perhaps TRBD1 or TRBD2 (5 bases each). CDR1 is SGHVS, CDR2 FQNEAQ, per germline. The CDR3 is 13 residues long. The CDR3 DNA follows: TGTGCCAGCAGCTTGTGGGACCAGGAGACCCAGTACTTC. Amino acids: CASSLWDQETQYF.

This clonotype was seen more than once but under ten times. The junction and the germline gene differ at one end; a read error may be behind it. The chain employs TRBV4-2 and TRBJ2-1; 11 nucleotides line up with TRBD2. The CDR3 is 16 residues long. Germline V CDR1 and CDR2: LGHNA, YNFKEQ. For the CDR3, the DNA is TGTGCCAGCGGCCGGGCCTTAGCGGGGGGGCAAAATGGGCAGTTCTTC. Translating gives CASGRALAGGQNGQFF.

The rearrangement uses TRBV2 and TRBJ2-1; 7 bases align to TRBD1. This CDR3 spans 17 amino acids. The V segment lost 2 bases and the J segment 7 bases; nucleotides outside the gene matches: 14. Germline V gene sequence: CDR1 SNHLY, CDR2 FYNNEI. The CDR3 spells CASSETARGYMTNEQFF. CDR3 DNA: TGTGCCAGCAGTGAAACTGCCAGGGGGTATATGACTAATGAGCAGTTCTTC.

Points on this clonotype: Sequence at one end of the junction differs from germline and may be a read error. The chain joins TRBV20-1 to TRBJ1-2; D gene uncertain. In germline, CDR1 is DFQATT, CDR2 SNEGSKA (reference sequence). The length of the CDR3 is 18 residues. CDR3 region: CRARPLDPYQRANYGYTF. CDR3 coding DNA: TGCAGGGCTAGGCCCCTAGATCCTTACCAAAGAGCTAACTATGGCTACACCTTC.

This clonotype was detected a few times. The rearrangement uses TRBV10-3 and TRBJ2-5; 8 nucleotides agree with TRBD1. Gene TRBJ2-7 matches the end of the DNA better, so the J call may be wrong. The length of the CDR3 is 16 residues. The germline V gene has CDR1 ENHRY and CDR2 SYGVKD. CDR3 residues: CAISYTLDRESYEQYF. CDR3 in DNA: TGTGCCATCAGTTACACCCTGGACAGGGAAAGTTACGAGCAGTACTTC.

V usage is TRBV4-1 and J usage is TRBJ2-1; TRBD1 or TRBD2 may be the D gene (5 bases each). The DNA end is a closer match to TRBJ2-7, so the J assignment may be wrong. This CDR3 has 15 residues. Germline V gene lookup returns CDR1 MGHRA and CDR2 YSYEKL. The CDR3 reads CASSQPREVGTEQYF. The CDR3 DNA is TGCGCCAGCAGCCAACCCCGAGAGGTAGGGACCGAGCAGTACTTC.

This clonotype was detected a few times. The junction and the germline gene differ at one end; a read error may be behind it. The chain links TRBV6-6 to TRBJ1-2; D perhaps matches TRBD1 (6 bases). Germline values: CDR1 MNHNY, CDR2 SVGAGI (reference sequence). The CDR3 runs 13 residues. This CDR3 is CASSGTRTNGYTF. Here the CDR3 DNA reads TGCGCCAGCAGTGGGACACGGACGAATGGCTACACCTTC.

The chain recombines TRBV29-1 with TRBJ2-7; D perhaps matches TRBD1 (5 bases). The germline V gene encodes CDR1 SQVTM and CDR2 ANQGSEA. Trimming shortened V by 0 bases and J by 3 bases, and 9 bases separated the two germline ends. The CDR3 sequence is 13 residues long. The CDR3 loop reads CSVEEGDNYEQYF. CDR3 nucleotides: TGCAGCGTTGAAGAAGGGGATAACTACGAGCAGTACTTC.

This chain uses TRBV27 with TRBJ2-5, with a possible D match to TRBD2 (5 bases). The J call is uncertain, as TRBJ2-7 better fits the DNA end. This CDR3 comprises 14 residues. Germline-derived CDR1 and CDR2 are MNHEY and SMNVEV (reference sequence). In nucleotides, the CDR3 is TGTGCCAGCAGTTTATCTCCGGGGAACCGCGAGCAGTACTTC. Translation gives CASSLSPGNREQYF.

J is TRBJ1-1 and V is TRBV2; 7 bases are a match to TRBD1. V lost 3 bases to trimming and J lost 5 bases; unmatched junction nucleotides: 12. This CDR3 has 16 amino acids. Germline values: CDR1 SNHLY, CDR2 FYNNEI. The CDR3 region is CASSESLTGAGTEAFF. CDR3 coding DNA: TGTGCCAGCAGTGAGTCCCTTACAGGGGCAGGGACTGAAGCTTTCTTT.

The CDR3 loop is CASSLEDSIPNEQYF. Written as DNA, the CDR3 is TGCGCCAGCAGCTTGGAGGACAGTATCCCTAACGAGCAGTACTTC. The chain is built from TRBV5-1 and TRBJ2-7, with a possible D match to TRBD1 (6 bases). This CDR3 has 15 residues. Looked up from germline, CDR1 is SGHRS and CDR2 is YFSETQ. Trimming stripped 0 bases from V and 5 bases from J, with 15 bases between. The full variable domain, in which reference TRBV5-1 and TRBJ2-7 provide the parts outside the CDR3, is KAGVTQTPRYLIKTRGQQVTLSCSPISGHRSVSWYQQTPGQGLQFLFEYFSETQRNKGNFPGRFSGRQFSNSRSEMNVSTLELGDSALYLCASSLEDSIPNEQYFGPGTRLTVT.

The rearrangement joins TRBV4-1 to TRBJ2-7; D is tentatively TRBD1 or TRBD2 (6 bases each). The CDR3 spans 13 residues. Germline assignment: CDR1 MGHRA and CDR2 YSYEKL. Trimming shortened V by 3 bases and J by 6 bases, and 12 bases separated the two germline ends. The CDR3 DNA sequence: TGCGCCAGCAGCCATTTGACGGGGGCCGAGCAGTACTTC. It translates to CASSHLTGAEQYF.

CDR3 nucleotides: TGTGCCAGCAGCTTTTTCGGCAGATCCTACGAGCAGTACTTC. As protein: CASSFFGRSYEQYF. The chain uses TRBV5-6 and TRBJ2-7; D is unclear. The V gene lost 2 bases and the J gene lost 1 base, with 10 bases spanning the gap. Per germline, CDR1 SGHDT and CDR2 YYEEEE. The CDR3 runs 14 residues.

This chain joins TRBV12-3 or TRBV12-4 and TRBJ1-1; D uncertain. Between the trimmed V and J ends, which lost 6 bases and 0 bases, there was a span of 11 bases. The CDR3 loop spans 14 amino acids. The CDR3 loop reads CASSPRRMNTEAFF. In DNA form, the CDR3 reads TGTGCCAGCAGCCCACGGCGCATGAACACTGAAGCTTTCTTT.

The chain employs TRBV10-3 and TRBJ2-5; D is ambiguous. The CDR3 is 13 amino acids. Germline lookup yields CDR1 ENHRY and CDR2 SYGVKD. V was cut by 10 bases and J by 3 bases, with 15 bases left in between. The CDR3 DNA is TGTGCCACAACTCCACAGTGGGAAGAGACCCAGTACTTC. This translates into CATTPQWEETQYF.